One and the same sample provided the 29 T cell receptor beta chains below, sequenced in a study of T cell repertoires in cytomegalovirus infection. Which antigens these TCRs recognize remains unknown. TCRdb reprocessed the reads with MiXCR, giving one entry per CDR3 protein. Among around 500,000 distinct CDR3 sequences listed, under 45% were seen once. Here the sequenced sample was cultured PBMCs, taken from culture after CMV antigen stimulation. Receptors were obtained from a human donor in good health (CMV status not recorded). Some clones in this sample may be carry-over from other donors' samples.

The chain recombines TRBV19 with TRBJ2-2; TRBD1 agrees at 8 bases. CDR3 length equals 18 residues. CDR1 and CDR2 from the germline V gene are LNHDA and SQIVND (reference sequence). Trimming at V came to 3 bases and at J to 6 bases, leaving 15 bases not matched to a gene. The CDR3 region has the DNA TGTGCCAGTAGTATGTTTGGTGGGACAGGCGTTCTCGCCGGGGAGCTGTTTTTT. Its protein is CASSMFGGTGVLAGELFF.

The genes are TRBV7-2 and TRBJ2-1; the D gene could be TRBD1 or TRBD2 (7 bases each). The CDR3 runs 14 residues. V was clipped by 2 bases and J by 8 bases, with 13 bases between them. Germline assignment: CDR1 SGHTA and CDR2 FQGNSA. This CDR3 is CASSLQGGYDEQFF. The CDR3 coding sequence is TGTGCCAGCAGCTTACAGGGGGGGTATGATGAGCAGTTCTTC. Looking up the rest from reference TRBV7-2 and TRBJ2-1 gives the full variable domain: GAGVSQSPSNKVTEKGKDVELRCDPISGHTALYWYRQSLGQGLEFLIYFQGNSAPDKSGLPSDRFSAERTGGSVSTLTIQRTQQEDSAVYLCASSLQGGYDEQFFGPGTRLTVL.

The CDR3: CATSGEVGQYF. The DNA for the CDR3 is TGTGCCACCAGTGGGGAGGTCGGGCAGTACTTC. The chain links TRBV24-1 to TRBJ2-7, with a possible D match to TRBD2 (6 bases). Trimming stripped 5 bases from V and 9 bases from J, with 10 bases between. The germline V gene has CDR1 KGHDR and CDR2 SFDVKD. The CDR3 length is 11 residues.

V usage is TRBV6-2 or TRBV6-3 and J usage is TRBJ1-1; TRBD1 agrees at 9 bases. Germline V gene sequence: CDR1 MNHEY, CDR2 SVGEGT. The junction had 7 bases not matched to a gene; V was cut back by 2 bases and J by 6 bases. The CDR3 runs 15 residues. This chain's CDR3 is CASSYPGQGRAEAFF. The CDR3 DNA is TGTGCCAGCAGTTACCCCGGACAGGGGAGGGCTGAAGCTTTCTTT.

The table lists this clonotype with a few counts. The V and J genes are TRBV7-9 and TRBJ2-1; D call uncertain. The CDR3 extends over 13 amino acids. Germline V gives CDR1 SEHNR, CDR2 FQNEAQ (reference sequence). The V end lost 2 bases, the J end lost 3 bases, and 5 bases lay between the germline ends. The CDR3 nucleotides read TGTGCCAGCAGCTTAACTAACTACAATGAGCAGTTCTTC. It codes for CASSLTNYNEQFF.

V and J are TRBV4-1 and TRBJ1-5; weak D call: TRBD1 (6 bases). The germline V gene encodes CDR1 MGHRA and CDR2 YSYEKL. This CDR3 has 18 amino acids. The V gene lost 1 base and the J gene lost 0 bases, with 16 bases spanning the gap. The CDR3 sequence: CASSQGVTGLYSNQPQHF. CDR3 bases: TGCGCCAGCAGCCAAGGTGTGACAGGCCTCTATAGCAATCAGCCCCAGCATTTT.

The chain links TRBV7-8 to TRBJ2-5; 10 bases fit TRBD1. The CDR3 length is 14 residues. J lost 7 bases, V lost 2 bases, and 4 bases had no gene match. The germline V gene has CDR1 SGHVS and CDR2 FQNEAQ. CDR3: CASSLIGQGVTQYF. The CDR3 DNA follows: TGTGCCAGCAGCTTAATAGGACAGGGGGTGACCCAGTACTTC.

This clonotype was seen only a few times. The chain has TRBV12-5 and TRBJ2-5, with TRBD1 identical over 9 bases. V trimming: 7 bases; J trimming: 4 bases; junction bases outside the gene matches: 13. CDR3 length equals 16 residues. Germline V CDR1 and CDR2: LGHNT, FRNRAP. The CDR3 DNA follows: TGTGCTAGTGTCCCCGGCACAGGGGGCCGGCGAGAGACCCAGTACTTC. Protein: CASVPGTGGRRETQYF.

This clonotype was recorded a few times. The genes are TRBV7-2 and TRBJ2-1; maybe TRBD2 (6 bases). Germline-derived CDR1 and CDR2 are SGHTA and FQGNSA. The ends were cut back, 5 bases at V and 3 bases at J, with 20 bases in the middle. This CDR3 spans 17 amino acids. Here the CDR3 reads CASSPSGGSGGYNEQFF. For the CDR3, the DNA is TGTGCCAGCAGCCCCTCCGGGGGTAGCGGTGGCTACAATGAGCAGTTCTTC.

This chain uses TRBV28 with TRBJ1-3; TRBD1 might be the D (5 bases). From germline, CDR1 is MDHEN and CDR2 SYDVKM. Trimming stripped 6 bases from V and 0 bases from J, with 18 bases between. The CDR3 runs 17 residues. For the CDR3, the DNA is TGTGCCAGCAGGCCCGGCAGGGACCTCAGCTCTGGAAACACCATATATTTT. It specifies CASRPGRDLSSGNTIYF.

This clonotype was picked up a small number of times. V gene TRBV7-8 combines with J gene TRBJ2-4; unclear D gene. This CDR3 spans 15 amino acids. V was cut by 2 bases and J by 0 bases, with 8 bases left in between. From germline, CDR1 is SGHVS and CDR2 FQNEAQ. The CDR3 DNA sequence: TGTGCCAGCAGCTTAAGTCGATTAGCCAAAAACATTCAGTACTTC. This gives the protein CASSLSRLAKNIQYF.

This clonotype was detected ten times or more. The genes are TRBV7-8 and TRBJ1-4; 8 nucleotides agree with TRBD1. The germline CDR1 and CDR2 sequences are SGHVS and FQNEAQ. This CDR3 has 16 residues. The V and J ends lost 6 bases and 3 bases, in that order; junction bases with no gene match: 9. As DNA, the CDR3 is TGTGCCAGCAGTTCGCGTACAGGGGGGGCTAATGAAAAACTGTTTTTT. Protein product: CASSSRTGGANEKLFF.

In its sample, this clonotype was seen many times. The chain links TRBV7-2 to TRBJ2-5; 12 bases align to TRBD2. J was trimmed by 5 bases and V by 3 bases; bases with no gene match: 4. Germline CDR1 and CDR2: SGHTA and FQGNSA. The CDR3 length is 15 residues. CDR3 sequence (DNA): TGTGCCAGCAGCTTCCGACTAGCGGGGGAGGAGACCCAGTACTTC. Translation: CASSFRLAGEETQYF.

The chain combines TRBV7-2 with TRBJ2-1; tentative D call: TRBD1 (5 bases). CDR3 length equals 15 residues. Germline V gene lookup returns CDR1 SGHTA and CDR2 FQGNSA. The V end lost 3 bases, the J end lost 5 bases, and 14 bases lay between the germline ends. Here the CDR3 DNA reads TGTGCCAGCAGCTTTCGGCAGGGTAAAAACAATGAGCAGTTCTTC. Protein product: CASSFRQGKNNEQFF. Supplemented by reference TRBV7-2 and TRBJ2-1, the full variable domain reads GAGVSQSPSNKVTEKGKDVELRCDPISGHTALYWYRQSLGQGLEFLIYFQGNSAPDKSGLPSDRFSAERTGGSVSTLTIQRTQQEDSAVYLCASSFRQGKNNEQFFGPGTRLTVL.

V usage is TRBV7-2 and J usage is TRBJ2-1, with TRBD2 identical over 9 bases. This CDR3 has 15 residues. Losses at the gene ends were 3 bases for V and 6 bases for J; bases not matched to a gene: 6. Germline V lookup: CDR1 SGHTA, CDR2 FQGNSA. For the CDR3, the DNA is TGTGCCAGCAGCTTCAGGCTAGCGGGATCCAATGAGCAGTTCTTC. This sequence encodes CASSFRLAGSNEQFF.

The chain employs TRBV7-9 and TRBJ2-1; 9 bases match TRBD1. This CDR3 contains 16 residues. V was clipped by 3 bases and J by 5 bases; unmatched bases: 8. The germline V gene encodes CDR1 SEHNR and CDR2 FQNEAQ (reference sequence). The CDR3 region is CASSFLPGQGNNEQFF. The CDR3 DNA reads TGTGCCAGCAGCTTTCTCCCGGGACAGGGAAACAATGAGCAGTTCTTC.

J is TRBJ2-1 and V is TRBV7-4; D call uncertain. The ends were cut back, 1 base at V and 3 bases at J, with 10 bases in the middle. There are 15 residues in the CDR3. In germline, CDR1 is SGHVT, CDR2 SQSDAQ. The CDR3 sequence: CASSLGTGFYNEQFF. Here the CDR3 DNA reads TGTGCCAGCAGCTTAGGGACGGGCTTCTACAATGAGCAGTTCTTC.

The V call is TRBV14, the J call TRBJ2-7; 11 bases line up with TRBD1. Germline V gives CDR1 SGHDN, CDR2 FVKESK. Trimming took 2 bases from V and 3 from J; bases not matched to a gene: 6. The CDR3 length is 16 residues. The CDR3 loop reads CASSQPGQGAVYEQYF. CDR3 DNA sequence: TGTGCCAGCAGCCAACCTGGACAGGGGGCGGTCTACGAGCAGTACTTC.

The chain couples TRBV13 to TRBJ2-7; the match to TRBD2 covers 12 bases. The CDR3 runs to 15 residues. Germline CDR1 PRHDT, CDR2 FYEKMQ (reference sequence). The junction had 7 bases not matched to a gene; V was cut back by 6 bases and J by 4 bases. CDR3 in amino acids: CASSPTSGGLYEQYF. The CDR3, as DNA: TGTGCCAGCAGTCCAACTAGCGGGGGGCTTTACGAGCAGTACTTC.

V and J are TRBV5-1 and TRBJ1-2; D unclear. This CDR3 is built from 13 residues. Germline V gene data show CDR1 as SGHRS and CDR2 as YFSETQ. The V end was cut by 0 bases, the J end by 4 bases, with 7 bases between. The CDR3 nucleotides are TGCGCCAGCAGCTTGGGGATCCGCTATGGCTACACCTTC. It encodes CASSLGIRYGYTF.

In its sample, this clonotype was seen a few times. The chain recombines TRBV6-5 with TRBJ2-3; tentatively, D is TRBD2 (6 bases). Germline V gene lookup returns CDR1 MNHEY and CDR2 SVGAGI. V was clipped by 1 base and J by 2 bases, with 10 bases between them. This CDR3 is built from 15 residues. CDR3 amino acids: CASSYFGGYTDTQYF. The CDR3 coding sequence is TGTGCCAGCAGTTACTTCGGGGGATACACAGATACGCAGTATTTT.

V usage is TRBV20-1 and J usage is TRBJ2-6; no clear D. V shed 3 bases and J shed 4 bases, with 13 bases lying between them. The germline gives CDR1 DFQATT, CDR2 SNEGSKA (reference sequence). The CDR3 has 15 amino acids. The CDR3 bases are TGCAGTGCTAGTCTCCAGCCCCTCGGGGCCAACGTCCTGACTTTC. This encodes CSASLQPLGANVLTF.

This clonotype was counted only a few times. The V gene is TRBV7-2, the J gene TRBJ2-1; 13 bases agree with TRBD2. The CDR3 length is 19 residues. V gave up 1 base and J gave up 0 bases; unmatched junction bases: 6. In germline, CDR1 is SGHTA, CDR2 FQGNSA. CDR3 nucleotides: TGTGCCAGCAGCTTAGGGGGACTAGCGGGATTCTACTCCTACAATGAGCAGTTCTTC. The encoded protein is CASSLGGLAGFYSYNEQFF.

The V gene is TRBV18, the J gene TRBJ2-1, with 9 bases matching TRBD1. Germline CDR1 reads KGHSH; CDR2 reads LQKENI. CDR3 length equals 14 residues. V was clipped by 3 bases and J by 4 bases; unmatched bases: 1. CDR3 region: CASSPTGGYNEQFF. The CDR3 coding sequence is TGTGCCAGCTCACCGACAGGGGGGTACAATGAGCAGTTCTTC. Full variable domain (rest looked up from reference TRBV18 and TRBJ2-1): NAGVMQNPRHLVRRRGQEARLRCSPMKGHSHVYWYRQLPEEGLKFMVYLQKENIIDESGMPKERFSAEFPKEGPSILRIQQVVRGDSAAYFCASSPTGGYNEQFFGPGTRLTVL.

The genes are TRBV4-3 and TRBJ2-3; D unclear. Germline-derived CDR1 and CDR2 are LGHNA and YSLEER. Trimming pared 0 bases from V and 4 bases from J, leaving 5 bases between. CDR3 size: 13 residues. The CDR3 loop reads CASSQEFSDTQYF. For the CDR3, the DNA is TGCGCCAGCAGCCAAGAGTTTTCAGATACGCAGTATTTT.

The chain has TRBV5-1 and TRBJ2-3; D not resolved. The CDR3 is made up of 15 amino acids. Germline values: CDR1 SGHRS, CDR2 YFSETQ. Deletions cut 4 bases from V and 0 bases from J, with 12 bases between. CDR3 DNA: TGCGCCAGCAGCCTGGAAGCCGCTAGCACAGATACGCAGTATTTT. Encoded protein: CASSLEAASTDTQYF. The entire variable domain, with the rest obtained from reference TRBV5-1 and TRBJ2-3, is as follows: KAGVTQTPRYLIKTRGQQVTLSCSPISGHRSVSWYQQTPGQGLQFLFEYFSETQRNKGNFPGRFSGRQFSNSRSEMNVSTLELGDSALYLCASSLEAASTDTQYFGPGTRLTVL.

This clonotype showed up just a few times. This rearrangement joins TRBV7-8 to TRBJ2-7; 9 nucleotides line up with TRBD2. Germline assignment: CDR1 SGHVS and CDR2 FQNEAQ. CDR3 length equals 14 residues. V shed 9 bases, J shed 1 base, and the junction held 7 bases outside the gene matches. The chain's CDR3 is CASFGSGRSYEQYF. The CDR3 coding sequence is TGTGCCAGTTTCGGGAGCGGGAGGTCCTACGAGCAGTACTTC.

This clonotype was detected a few times. V and J are TRBV7-2 and TRBJ2-5, with D unclear. The germline V gene encodes CDR1 SGHTA and CDR2 FQGNSA. V was trimmed by 5 bases and J by 2 bases, leaving 9 bases between them. The CDR3 loop spans 13 amino acids. The CDR3: CASSVSQQETQYF. DNA of the CDR3: TGTGCCAGCAGCGTCAGCCAACAAGAGACCCAGTACTTC.

The chain links TRBV7-8 to TRBJ2-1; a weak D match, TRBD1 (5 bases). CDR1 SGHVS and CDR2 FQNEAQ come from the germline V gene. CDR3 length: 14 residues. V lost 3 bases to trimming and J lost 4 bases, with 10 bases between them. The CDR3 region has the DNA TGTGCCAGCAGCTTGGCGACAGTTTACAATGAGCAGTTCTTC. Protein sequence: CASSLATVYNEQFF.